This TCR beta chain was identified in a study of blood T cells in healthy people across ages. A J-beta primer mix and a sample-barcoded 5' primer were used in a second PCR of about 7 to 12 cycles. TCRdb redid the calling of the 5' RACE reads with MiXCR, one entry per CDR3 protein. In the table there are roughly 700,000 distinct CDR3 sequences, 20% to 25% of which are singletons. The CDR3 extends over 16 amino acids. The germline V gene has CDR1 SGHRS and CDR2 YFSETQ. V shed 3 bases, J shed 4 bases, and the junction held 7 bases outside the gene matches. This clonotype has a handful of counts. The data were also submitted as part of a second study, on T cells of mothers and their children.

The clonotype originates from a boy aged 5 to 17 in good health. V usage is TRBV5-1 and J usage is TRBJ1-4, with 9 bases lining up with TRBD1. The sample was blood. CDR3 nucleotides: TGCGCCAGCAGCTGGCGGACAGGGGCGGATAATGAAAAACTGTTTTTT. Protein: CASSWRTGADNEKLFF.